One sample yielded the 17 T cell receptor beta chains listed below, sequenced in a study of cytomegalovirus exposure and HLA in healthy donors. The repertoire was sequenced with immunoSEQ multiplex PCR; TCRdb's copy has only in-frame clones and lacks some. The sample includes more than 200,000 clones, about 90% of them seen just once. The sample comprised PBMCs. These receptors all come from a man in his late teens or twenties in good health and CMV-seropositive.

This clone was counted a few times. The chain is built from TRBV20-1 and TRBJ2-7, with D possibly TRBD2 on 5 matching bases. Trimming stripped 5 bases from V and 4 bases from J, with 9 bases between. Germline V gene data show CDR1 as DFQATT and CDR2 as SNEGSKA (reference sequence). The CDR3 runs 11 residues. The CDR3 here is CSASGNYEQYF. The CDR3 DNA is TGCAGTGCTTCGGGAAATTACGAGCAGTACTTC.

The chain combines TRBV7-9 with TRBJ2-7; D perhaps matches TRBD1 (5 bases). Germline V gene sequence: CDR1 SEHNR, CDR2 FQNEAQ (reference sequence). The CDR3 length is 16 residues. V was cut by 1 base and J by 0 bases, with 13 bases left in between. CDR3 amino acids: CASSLGPGLPSYEQYF. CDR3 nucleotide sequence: TGTGCCAGCAGCTTAGGTCCAGGGCTCCCCTCCTACGAGCAGTACTTC.

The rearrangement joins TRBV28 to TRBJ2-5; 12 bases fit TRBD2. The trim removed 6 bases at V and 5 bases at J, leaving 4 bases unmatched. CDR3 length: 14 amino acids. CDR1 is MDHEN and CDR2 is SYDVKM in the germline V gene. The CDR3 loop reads CASRLAGGWETQYF. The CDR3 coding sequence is TGTGCCAGCAGGCTAGCGGGAGGGTGGGAGACCCAGTACTTC.

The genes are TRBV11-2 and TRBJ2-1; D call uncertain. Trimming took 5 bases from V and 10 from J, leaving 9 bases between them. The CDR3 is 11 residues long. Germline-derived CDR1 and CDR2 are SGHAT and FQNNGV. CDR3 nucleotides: TGTGCCAGCAGCATAGGATTAGAGCAGTTCTTC. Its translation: CASSIGLEQFF.

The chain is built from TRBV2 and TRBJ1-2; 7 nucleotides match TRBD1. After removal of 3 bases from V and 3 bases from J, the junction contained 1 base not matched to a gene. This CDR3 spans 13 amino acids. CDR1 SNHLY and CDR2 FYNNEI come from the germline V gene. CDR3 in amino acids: CASSEGTDYGYTF. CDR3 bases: TGTGCCAGCAGTGAGGGGACAGACTATGGCTACACCTTC.

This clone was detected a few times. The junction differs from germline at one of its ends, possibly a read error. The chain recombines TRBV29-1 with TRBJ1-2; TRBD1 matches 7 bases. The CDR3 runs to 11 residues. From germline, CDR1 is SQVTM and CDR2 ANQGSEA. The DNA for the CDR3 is TGCAGCGGGGGGACAGACTACGGCTACACCTTC. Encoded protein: CSGGTDYGYTF. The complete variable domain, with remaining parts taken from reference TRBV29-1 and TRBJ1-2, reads SAVISQKPSRDICQRGTSLTIQCQVDSQVTMMFWYRQQPGQSLTLIATANQGSEATYESGFVIDKFPISRPNLTFSTLTVSNMSPEDSSIYLCSGGTDYGYTFGSGTRLTVV.

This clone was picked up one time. For the CDR3, the DNA is TGCGCCAGCAGCCCCGAGGGGTGGGGCGGGAGGGCCTTAGATACGCAGTATTTT. Translated: CASSPEGWGGRALDTQYF. V and J are TRBV4-1 and TRBJ2-3; TRBD2 agrees at 9 bases. This CDR3 has 18 residues. The V gene's germline CDR1 is MGHRA and CDR2 YSYEKL. Trimming at V came to 4 bases and at J to 5 bases, leaving 16 bases not matched to a gene.

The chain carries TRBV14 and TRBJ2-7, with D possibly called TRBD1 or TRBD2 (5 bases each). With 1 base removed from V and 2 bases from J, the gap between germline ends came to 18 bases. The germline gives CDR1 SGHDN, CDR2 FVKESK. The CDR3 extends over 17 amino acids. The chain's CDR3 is CASSQGPGKGPTYEQYF. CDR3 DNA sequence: TGTGCCAGCAGCCAAGGACCCGGAAAGGGACCGACCTACGAGCAGTACTTC.

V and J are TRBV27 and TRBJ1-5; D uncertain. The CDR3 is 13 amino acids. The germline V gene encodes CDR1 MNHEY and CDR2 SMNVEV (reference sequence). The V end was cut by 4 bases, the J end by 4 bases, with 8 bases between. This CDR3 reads CASSSLINQPQHF. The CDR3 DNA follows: TGTGCCAGCAGTTCCCTCATTAATCAGCCCCAGCATTTT.

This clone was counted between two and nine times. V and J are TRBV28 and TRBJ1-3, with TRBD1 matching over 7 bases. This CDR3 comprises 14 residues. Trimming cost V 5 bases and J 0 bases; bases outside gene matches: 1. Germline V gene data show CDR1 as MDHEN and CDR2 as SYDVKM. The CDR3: CASSRQGSGNTIYF. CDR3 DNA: TGTGCCAGCAGTCGACAGGGCTCTGGAAACACCATATATTTT.

The CDR3 sequence is CASSYEDRPTRAEAFF. Here the CDR3 DNA reads TGTGCCAGCAGTTACGAGGACAGGCCTACTCGTGCTGAAGCTTTCTTT. V usage is TRBV6-5 and J usage is TRBJ1-1; 7 nucleotides match TRBD1. The length of the CDR3 is 16 residues. Unmatched junction bases numbered 12, after V lost 2 bases and J lost 6 bases. Per germline, CDR1 MNHEY and CDR2 SVGAGI.

The CDR3 loop is CASSPTRSYEQYF. The CDR3 region has the DNA TGTGCCAGCTCACCTACCAGATCCTACGAGCAGTACTTC. The chain is built from TRBV18 and TRBJ2-7; D gene unclear. The CDR3 totals 13 residues. Trimming cost V 3 bases and J 1 base, with 7 bases left between them. Germline V lookup: CDR1 KGHSH, CDR2 LQKENI. Drawing the rest from reference TRBV18 and TRBJ2-7, the complete variable domain is NAGVMQNPRHLVRRRGQEARLRCSPMKGHSHVYWYRQLPEEGLKFMVYLQKENIIDESGMPKERFSAEFPKEGPSILRIQQVVRGDSAAYFCASSPTRSYEQYFGPGTRLTVT.

CDR3 sequence: CASSLDSAGNTIYF. CDR3 DNA: TGCGCCAGCAGCTTGGACAGCGCCGGAAACACCATATATTTT. The J gene is TRBJ1-3, the V gene TRBV5-1; D gene ambiguous. Germline CDR1 and CDR2: SGHRS and YFSETQ. Trimming took 0 bases from V and 4 from J, leaving 8 bases between them. The length of the CDR3 is 14 residues. Full variable domain (missing parts from reference TRBV5-1 and TRBJ1-3): KAGVTQTPRYLIKTRGQQVTLSCSPISGHRSVSWYQQTPGQGLQFLFEYFSETQRNKGNFPGRFSGRQFSNSRSEMNVSTLELGDSALYLCASSLDSAGNTIYFGEGSWLTVV.

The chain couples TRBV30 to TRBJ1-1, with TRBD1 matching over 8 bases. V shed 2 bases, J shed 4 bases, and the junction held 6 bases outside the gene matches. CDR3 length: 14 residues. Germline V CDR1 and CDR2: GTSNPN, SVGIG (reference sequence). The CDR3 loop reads CAWSPLQGGTEAFF. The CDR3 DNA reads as TGTGCCTGGAGTCCATTACAGGGGGGCACTGAAGCTTTCTTT.

The CDR3 DNA follows: TGTGCCAGCAGCCTAATGGGGGGTGGCTACACCTTC. Protein sequence: CASSLMGGGYTF. The J gene is TRBJ1-2, the V gene TRBV7-2; tentative D call: TRBD1 (5 bases). Germline CDR1 and CDR2: SGHTA and FQGNSA. V was shortened by 5 bases and J by 7 bases, with 11 bases between the two germline ends. CDR3 length: 12 residues.

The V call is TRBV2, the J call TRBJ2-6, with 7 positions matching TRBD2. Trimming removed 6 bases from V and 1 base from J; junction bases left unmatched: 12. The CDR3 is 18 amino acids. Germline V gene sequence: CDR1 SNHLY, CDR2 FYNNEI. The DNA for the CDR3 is TGTGCCAGCAGGGGGGGGTCCCTCCCCCTGTCTGGGGCCAACGTCCTGACTTTC. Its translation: CASRGGSLPLSGANVLTF.

The CDR3 reads CAWSVLQGRSGRRDEKLFF. The CDR3 DNA follows: TGTGCCTGGAGTGTACTACAAGGGAGATCCGGCCGCAGGGATGAAAAACTGTTTTTT. This chain links TRBV30 with TRBJ1-4; perhaps TRBD1 as D (5 bases). CDR3 length: 19 residues. Looked up from germline, CDR1 is GTSNPN and CDR2 is SVGIG (reference sequence). The ends were cut back, 0 bases at V and 6 bases at J, with 26 bases in the middle.